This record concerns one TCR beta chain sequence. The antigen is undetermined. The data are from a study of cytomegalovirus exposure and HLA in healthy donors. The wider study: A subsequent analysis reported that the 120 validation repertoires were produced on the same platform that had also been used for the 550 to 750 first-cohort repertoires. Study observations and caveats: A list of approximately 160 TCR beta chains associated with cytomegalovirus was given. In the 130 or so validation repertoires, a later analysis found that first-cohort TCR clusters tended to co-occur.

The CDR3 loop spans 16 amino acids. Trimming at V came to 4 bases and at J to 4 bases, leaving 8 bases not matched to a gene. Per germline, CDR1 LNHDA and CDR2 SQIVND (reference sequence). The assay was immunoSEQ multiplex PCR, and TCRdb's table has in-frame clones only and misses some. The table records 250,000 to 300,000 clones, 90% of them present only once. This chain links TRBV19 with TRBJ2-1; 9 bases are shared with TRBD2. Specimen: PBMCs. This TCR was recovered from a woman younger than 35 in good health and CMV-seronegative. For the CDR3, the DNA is TGTGCCAGTAGTAACCGAGCGGGGGGATATTACAATGAGCAGTTCTTC. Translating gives CASSNRAGGYYNEQFF. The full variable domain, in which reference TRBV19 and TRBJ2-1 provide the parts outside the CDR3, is DGGITQSPKYLFRKEGQNVTLSCEQNLNHDAMYWYRQDPGQGLRLIYYSQIVNDFQKGDIAEGYSVSREKKESFPLTVTSAQKNPTAFYLCASSNRAGGYYNEQFFGPGTRLTVL.